Listed below are T cell receptor beta chains from one sample, sequenced in a study of shared clonotypes between healthy human individuals. Sequenced by immunoSEQ multiplex PCR; TCRdb stores in-frame clones only, minus some. The table records about 2.1 million clones, 93% of them present only once. Sequencing was done on a sample of naive CD8+ T cells from PBMCs. These receptors came from a man aged 18 to 29 in good health. Some clones in this sample may be carry-over from other donors' samples. Each CDR3 is given with its conserved first and last residue. Fields, in order: clone size, J gene, D gene, V gene, CDR3 DNA, CDR3 protein. The D gene is left open where the match is weak. Some rows have no size entry. The others give once, few or many, or a class for an expanded clone.

-	TRBJ2-1	-	TRBV15	TGTGCCACCAGCAGCGCTAACTCCAATGAGCAGTTCTTC	CATSSANSNEQFF
-	TRBJ1-2	-	TRBV5-1	TGCGCCAGCAGCTTCCCCGGGACTTTCTATGGCTACACCTTC	CASSFPGTFYGYTF
-	TRBJ1-2	-	TRBV7-9	TGTGCCAGCAGCCTGGAGGCTGGCTATGGCTACACCTTC	CASSLEAGYGYTF
-	TRBJ2-7	-	TRBV27	TGTGCCAGCGCTATATTAGGGGGCTACGAGCAGTACTTC	CASAILGGYEQYF
-	TRBJ2-2	TRBD2	TRBV28	TGTGCCAGCAGTTTGGGGCCTAGCGGGATTGCCGGGGAGCTGTTTTTT	CASSLGPSGIAGELFF
few	TRBJ1-3	-	TRBV5-5	TGTGCCAGCAGCGAGGACAGTAACGGAAACACCATATATTTT	CASSEDSNGNTIYF
-	TRBJ2-7	-	TRBV11-2	TGTGCCAGCAGCTTAGAAGCTGCCTCCTACGAGCAGTACTTC	CASSLEAASYEQYF
-	TRBJ2-1	-	TRBV27	TGTGCCAGCAGGTTGGGCCATTCTACTTCCTACAATGAGCAGTTCTTC	CASRLGHSTSYNEQFF
-	TRBJ2-1	-	TRBV15	TGTGCCACCAGCAGAGGGGTGAGCAATGAGCAGTTCTTC	CATSRGVSNEQFF
-	TRBJ1-3	-	TRBV6-6	TGTGCCAGCAGTTACTCTTTTGATTACACCATATATTTT	CASSYSFDYTIYF
-	TRBJ2-5	-	TRBV19	TGTGCCAGTACCCCAAGACAGAAACAAGAGACCCAGTACTTC	CASTPRQKQETQYF
-	TRBJ2-3	TRBD1	TRBV7-9	TGTGCCAGCAGTCCCAGACAGGGTTCAACAGATACGCAGTATTTT	CASSPRQGSTDTQYF
-	TRBJ2-2	-	TRBV4-1	TGCGCCAGCAGCCAAGATACCGGGACGGCGAACACCGGGGAGCTGTTTTTT	CASSQDTGTANTGELFF
once	TRBJ2-7	-	TRBV4-3	TGCGCCAGCAGCCAATATTACCCCTCTCCCCGCGGACAGACTTTGTACGAGCAGTACTTC	CASSQYYPSPRGQTLYEQYF
-	TRBJ1-1	-	TRBV5-6	TGTGCCAGCAGCTGGGCCGGGAACACTGAAGCTTTCTTT	CASSWAGNTEAFF
-	TRBJ2-3	-	TRBV11-2	TGTGCCAGCAGCCCCCCCGCGCGAGGGACTAGCACAGATACGCAGTATTTT	CASSPPARGTSTDTQYF
-	TRBJ2-3	TRBD2	TRBV4-3	TGCGCCAGCAGCCCGACTAGCGGGAGGGCCCTGAGCACAGATACGCAGTATTTT	CASSPTSGRALSTDTQYF
-	TRBJ2-3	-	TRBV27	TGTGCCAGCAGTTTAATTGTCTCGGGAACAGATACGCAGTATTTT	CASSLIVSGTDTQYF
-	TRBJ2-7	-	TRBV14	TGTGCCAGCCGCGGGGACGGCTCCTACGAGCAGTACTTC	CASRGDGSYEQYF
-	TRBJ1-1	-	TRBV29-1	TGCAGCGCCCAAGACAGTGGGGGAATGAACACTGAAGCTTTCTTT	CSAQDSGGMNTEAFF
-	TRBJ2-2	TRBD1	TRBV6-5	TGTGCCAGCACACGGACAGGGGCCGCCACCGGGGAGCTGTTTTTT	CASTRTGAATGELFF
-	TRBJ2-7	TRBD2	TRBV4-3	TGCGCCAGCAGCCCAGCGGCTAGCGGGGGACGGACCTACGAGCAGTACTTC	CASSPAASGGRTYEQYF
-	TRBJ2-1	-	TRBV9	TGTGCCAGCAGCGTGGCCGGGGGCTCCTACAATGAGCAGTTCTTC	CASSVAGGSYNEQFF
-	TRBJ1-2	TRBD1	TRBV5-4	TGTGCCAGCAGCCCCGCCGGACAGGCCTCATATGGCTACACCTTC	CASSPAGQASYGYTF
-	TRBJ2-1	-	TRBV5-1	TGCGCCAGCAGCTCACCTCGTCGTGAGCAGTTCTTC	CASSSPRREQFF
-	TRBJ2-5	-	TRBV27	TGTGCCAGCAGCCGAGACAGCCTCCAAGAGACCCAGTACTTC	CASSRDSLQETQYF
once	TRBJ2-3	-	TRBV7-9	TGTGCCAGCAGCCCGAGGGTCACAGATACGCAGTATTTT	CASSPRVTDTQYF
few	TRBJ2-7	-	TRBV11-2	TGTGCCAGCAGCTTTGGCAGGGGCTACGAGCAGTACTTC	CASSFGRGYEQYF
-	TRBJ2-3	TRBD1	TRBV6-6	TGTGCCAGCAGTTCGACAGGGGGTACAGATACGCAGTATTTT	CASSSTGGTDTQYF
-	TRBJ1-3	-	TRBV7-6	TGTGCCAGCAGCTGGGACCGAAACACCATATATTTT	CASSWDRNTIYF
-	TRBJ2-1	-	TRBV6-5	TGTGCCAGCAGTTACTGGGGGAGTGAGCAGTTCTTC	CASSYWGSEQFF
once	TRBJ2-1	TRBD1	TRBV12-5	TGTGCTAGTGGTTTGGCCGGGACAGTCCACAATGAGCAGTTCTTC	CASGLAGTVHNEQFF
-	TRBJ2-7	-	TRBV9	TGTGCCAGCAGCCATGGACAGAGCTACGAGCAGTACTTC	CASSHGQSYEQYF
once	TRBJ1-3	-	TRBV7-8	TGTGCCAGCACCGCTGGAAACACCATATATTTT	CASTAGNTIYF
-	TRBJ2-7	-	TRBV27	TGTGCCAGCAGTTTATATCCGACATCCGCTATATCCTACGAGCAGTACTTC	CASSLYPTSAISYEQYF
-	TRBJ1-2	TRBD1	TRBV5-5	TGTGCCAGCAGCTTGGATGGGACAGGGGGATACTATGGCTACACCTTC	CASSLDGTGGYYGYTF
-	TRBJ2-7	-	TRBV11-2	TGTGCCAGCAGTTCGACAGTGGCCTCCTACGAGCAGTACTTC	CASSSTVASYEQYF
-	TRBJ1-5	TRBD1	TRBV4-1	TGCGCCAGCAGCCACCCGCAGGGGGTCTTGAATCAGCCCCAGCATTTT	CASSHPQGVLNQPQHF
-	TRBJ2-1	-	TRBV9	TGTGCCAGCAGCCCCCGTTCAGGCAATGAGCAGTTCTTC	CASSPRSGNEQFF
-	TRBJ2-7	TRBD2	TRBV10-3	TGTGCCATCAGGGTACTTACTAGCGGGAGGGCCGGATACGAGCAGTACTTC	CAIRVLTSGRAGYEQYF
-	TRBJ2-1	TRBD2	TRBV5-1	TGCGCCAGCAGCTGGACTAGCGGGAGCGGTAATGAGCAGTTCTTC	CASSWTSGSGNEQFF
once	TRBJ1-1	-	TRBV25-1	TGTGCCAGCAGTGCTATGGGTCGGTTTAGGAGGGAGGACACTGAAGCTTTCTTT	CASSAMGRFRREDTEAFF
-	TRBJ2-3	TRBD2	TRBV4-2	TGTGCCAGCAGCCAAGTAGCGGGAGGGGTAGTAGATACGCAGTATTTT	CASSQVAGGVVDTQYF
once	TRBJ1-4	-	TRBV28	TGTGCCAGCAACCCTAGGCCTGAGCCTAATGAAAAACTGTTTTTT	CASNPRPEPNEKLFF
-	TRBJ2-4	TRBD1	TRBV28	TGTGCCAGCAGTTTCTCGGACAGGGAAGCCAAAAACATTCAGTACTTC	CASSFSDREAKNIQYF
-	TRBJ2-2	-	TRBV10-3	TGTGCCATCGCCCGAAGTCCCTTGATCGACAGCGAGAACACCGGGGAGCTGTTTTTT	CAIARSPLIDSENTGELFF
-	TRBJ2-1	-	TRBV29-1	TGCAGCGTTGAAGCGCTGCGCGGTGAGCAGTTCTTC	CSVEALRGEQFF
-	TRBJ2-5	TRBD2	TRBV28	TGTGCCAGCAGCGATCGACTAGCGGGGCGAGAGACCCAGTACTTC	CASSDRLAGRETQYF
-	TRBJ1-4	-	TRBV7-9	TGTGCCAGCAGCCCCTCGGACGGGATCCGTGAAAAACTGTTTTTT	CASSPSDGIREKLFF
-	TRBJ2-1	-	TRBV6-5	TGTGCCAGCGGAACCGGACTACCCTACAATGAGCAGTTCTTC	CASGTGLPYNEQFF
-	TRBJ2-2	TRBD2	TRBV4-1	TGCGCCAGCAGCCAATACGAAGCGGGAGCGGGAACCGGGGAGCTGTTTTTT	CASSQYEAGAGTGELFF
-	TRBJ1-2	TRBD1	TRBV2	TGTGCCAGCAGTGATGTTAACAGGGGTCATGGCTACACCTTC	CASSDVNRGHGYTF